This T cell receptor beta chain emerged from a study of T and B cells in COVID-19 patients. Study details: Critical illness requiring mechanical ventilation or extracorporeal membrane oxygenation affected three fifths of the roughly 20 active-infection patients. Study conclusions and caveats: Early severe-case samples and blood from mildly ill patients during symptoms were in short supply. In COVID-19 patients, T cell receptor beta variable and joining gene use was reportedly strongly skewed.

Germline V lookup: CDR1 MNHEY, CDR2 SVGAGI. The CDR3 runs to 15 residues. V gave up 0 bases and J gave up 6 bases; unmatched junction bases: 2. For this clonotype: Its antigen remains unknown.

Each TRB amplification used 250-500 ng of genomic DNA from blood. TRB rearrangements were amplified by multiplex PCR with BIOMED2 TRB-A/B primers. Each CDR3 protein gets one entry after TCRdb re-called the multiplex PCR reads with MiXCR. The data contain around 12,000 distinct CDR3 sequences, about 30% of them singletons. This clonotype originated in a human donor with active COVID-19. The sample comprised blood. The chain combines TRBV6-5 with TRBJ2-2; 9 positions agree with TRBD1. In nucleotides, the CDR3 is TGTGCCAGCAGTTACTCGGGGACAGGGTCCGGGGAGCTGTTTTTT. Amino acids: CASSYSGTGSGELFF.